The clone carrying this T cell receptor (beta chain) was counted only a few times. Next came a second PCR, run for 7 to 11 cycles, which used a sample-barcoded 5' primer along with a J-beta primer mix. A single record per CDR3 protein comes from TCRdb applying MiXCR to the 5' RACE reads. This sample has about 800,000 distinct CDR3 sequences; 58% occur once, and the top ten carry roughly 22%. Each donor's blood draw was 7.5 to 10 milliliters of peripheral blood. Each sample gave at least 6 million isolated PBMCs. Per sample, extraction of total RNA gave at least 5.5 micrograms in every case. CDR1 and CDR2 (germline): DFQATT, SNEGSKA (reference sequence). The CDR3 has 13 amino acids. The sample originates from a study of blood T cells in healthy people across ages.

The chain joins TRBV20-1 to TRBJ2-1; maybe TRBD1 (6 bases). The J call may not be correct, given that the DNA end is closer to TRBJ2-7. This TCR was recovered from a man under 40 in good health. Sample: blood. The CDR3 loop reads CSASEGHLYEQYF. DNA for the CDR3: TGCAGTGCTAGTGAGGGACACCTCTACGAGCAGTACTTC.